The entry below describes one T cell receptor beta chain. The antigen is unknown. TCRdb's copy holds only in-frame clones and misses some; the assay was immunoSEQ multiplex PCR. The sample shows about 180,000 clones, about nine tenths of them seen only once. Second doses were pooled across both intervals (about 4 or about 12 weeks). This sample is drawn from a study of T cell responses to AZD1222 COVID-19 vaccine. Study-wide results and caveats: Among the donors, most were white British and more were female, and clonal diversity was possibly underestimated. Distributed over spike, vaccine-associated CD4 TCRs predominated at 160-218 and 743-854. The reported proportion of spike-specific TCRs targeting unmutated variant regions was nearly half.

The CDR3 has 12 residues. Trimming took 6 bases from V and 5 from J, leaving 8 bases between them. The germline gives CDR1 MNHEY, CDR2 SVGEGT. The chain carries TRBV6-2 or TRBV6-3 and TRBJ1-5; a possible D gene is TRBD1 (5 bases). The sequences come from peripheral blood, collected 28 days after the second AZD1222 dose. This TCR was recovered from an adult who received the AZD1222 COVID-19 vaccine. CDR3 protein: CASSDRYQPQHF. The CDR3 DNA sequence: TGTGCCAGCAGCGACAGATATCAGCCCCAGCATTTT.